This T cell receptor beta chain was captured in a study of beta chain features in type 1 diabetes. Findings of the study overall: A potential PCR bias toward shorter templates would be equal in patient and control samples. Among all four CD4+ subsets, Type 1 diabetes patients had TCRB CDR3s that were moderately but significantly shorter. Type 1 diabetes patients had VDJ junctions that carried fewer insertions and more deletions.

This clone was detected many times. Its antigen is unknown. Every isolated RNA sample was fully reverse transcribed, so sequencing captured expressed TCRB transcripts. Deep immunoSEQ sequencing covered naive, central memory and regulatory T cell samples. Some clones are missing from TCRdb's copy, which holds only in-frame ones; the method was immunoSEQ multiplex PCR. The sample includes about 180,000 clones, about 13% of them seen just once. The length of the CDR3 is 17 residues. The germline V gene has CDR1 SEHNR and CDR2 FQNEAQ (reference sequence). V lost 4 bases, J lost 8 bases, and 14 bases stayed unmatched.

The source of this sequence is a woman aged 18-30 years in good health. Input material: central memory CD4+ T cells from blood. This chain links TRBV7-9 with TRBJ2-1; TRBD2 aligns across 10 bases. CDR3 coding DNA: TGTGCCAGCAGCTCACCCCCCGGGACTAGCGCCTTCGATGAGCAGTTCTTC. It codes for CASSSPPGTSAFDEQFF.